The source of this T cell receptor (beta chain) is a study of T cells in Graves' hyperthyroidism and ophthalmopathy. RNA transcripts served as the template for amplifying TCR beta CDR3 regions. The TCR CDR3 was amplified in a first-round RT-PCR using the HTBI primer set. One entry per CDR3 protein, called by TCRdb with MiXCR from the multiplex PCR reads. This table has fewer than 350,000 distinct CDR3 sequences, more than 10% appearing once. V was clipped by 1 base and J by 6 bases; unmatched bases: 13. The CDR3 is 17 residues long. Per germline, CDR1 GTSNPN and CDR2 SVGIG (reference sequence). This clonotype was observed many times.

The chain combines TRBV30 with TRBJ2-2, with 8 positions matching TRBD1. Sequenced: blood. This TCR came from a woman aged 25-40 years with Graves' hyperthyroidism that later progressed to Graves' ophthalmopathy. Here the CDR3 reads CAWSGKPGQAAPGELFF. The CDR3 nucleotides are TGTGCCTGGAGTGGCAAACCGGGACAGGCTGCACCCGGGGAGCTGTTTTTT.